Below are 4 T cell receptor beta chains sequenced from a single sample in a study of cytomegalovirus exposure and HLA in healthy donors. Amplification used 60 Vbeta primers and 13 Jbeta primers. TCRdb's table, derived via immunoSEQ multiplex PCR, lists solely in-frame clones and lacks some. The data hold approximately 130,000 clones, with 80% observed a single time. The sequencing sample was made of PBMCs. These TCRs come from a woman in her forties in good health and CMV-seronegative.

This chain joins TRBV5-4 and TRBJ2-7, with 7 positions matching TRBD2. Losses at the gene ends were 4 bases for V and 6 bases for J; bases not matched to a gene: 10. Germline V gene lookup returns CDR1 SGHNT and CDR2 YYREEE (reference sequence). The CDR3 sequence is 14 residues long. CDR3 protein: CASSPSGGWGEQYF. CDR3 DNA: TGTGCCAGCAGCCCGTCGGGGGGATGGGGCGAGCAGTACTTC.

The chain is built from TRBV19 and TRBJ1-6; 9 nucleotides agree with TRBD1. The CDR3 totals 13 residues. V dropped 5 bases and J dropped 9; count of bases not matched to a gene: 2. Germline V gene data show CDR1 as LNHDA and CDR2 as SQIVND (reference sequence). The CDR3 here is CASSEDRGSPLHF. CDR3 nucleotides: TGTGCCAGTAGTGAGGACAGGGGTTCACCCCTCCACTTT.

The chain couples TRBV4-2 to TRBJ1-2, with a tentative D call TRBD1 (6 bases). V was trimmed by 4 bases and J by 5 bases, leaving 11 bases between them. The CDR3 covers 13 residues. Germline V gene data show CDR1 as LGHNA and CDR2 as YNFKEQ. The CDR3 sequence is CASSPQGPYGYTF. The DNA of the CDR3 is TGTGCCAGCAGCCCACAGGGACCTTATGGCTACACCTTC.

This sequence joins TRBV12-5 and TRBJ1-2; TRBD1 aligns across 7 bases. CDR1 and CDR2 (germline): LGHNT, FRNRAP. This CDR3 comprises 14 residues. V was pared by 6 bases and J by 3 bases, with 7 bases of the junction left unmatched. CDR3 DNA: TGTGCTAGTGGCCCCAGGGGGGCAGACTATGGCTACACCTTC. Translated, it gives CASGPRGADYGYTF.